A selection of T cell receptor beta chains follows, all from one sample in a study of blood T cells in healthy people across ages. TCRdb re-called the 5' RACE reads through MiXCR, storing one row per CDR3 protein. This table holds approximately 320,000 distinct CDR3 sequences, 25% to 30% found once. Sequenced sample: blood. The origin of the receptors is a woman between 70 and 85 years old in good health. The CDR3 runs from the conserved cysteine through the conserved F or W.

TRBJ2-5,TRBV28,CASSPKVRAETQYF
TRBJ2-6,TRBV5-1,CASSLTGNSGANVLTF
TRBJ2-2,TRBV7-3,CASTPGQANTGELFF
TRBJ1-4,TRBV15,CATSRGQGAGNEKLFF
TRBJ2-7,TRBV27,CATSLGLHYEQYF
TRBJ2-6,TRBV12-3/TRBV12-4,CASSPNRGGVSGANVLTF
TRBJ2-3,TRBV7-2,CASSLLKASTDTQYF
TRBJ1-2,TRBV6-6,CASSFDRTYGYTF
TRBJ1-1,TRBV11-3,CASSLDPQGGAFF
TRBJ2-5,TRBV28,CASRSSQETQYF
TRBJ2-7,TRBV7-8,CASSLDFESAGWPYEQYF
TRBJ1-2,TRBV3-1,CASSLPSESLSF
TRBJ1-4,TRBV28,CASSSSRVFEKLFF
-,TRBV20-1,CSARRAGLANEQFF